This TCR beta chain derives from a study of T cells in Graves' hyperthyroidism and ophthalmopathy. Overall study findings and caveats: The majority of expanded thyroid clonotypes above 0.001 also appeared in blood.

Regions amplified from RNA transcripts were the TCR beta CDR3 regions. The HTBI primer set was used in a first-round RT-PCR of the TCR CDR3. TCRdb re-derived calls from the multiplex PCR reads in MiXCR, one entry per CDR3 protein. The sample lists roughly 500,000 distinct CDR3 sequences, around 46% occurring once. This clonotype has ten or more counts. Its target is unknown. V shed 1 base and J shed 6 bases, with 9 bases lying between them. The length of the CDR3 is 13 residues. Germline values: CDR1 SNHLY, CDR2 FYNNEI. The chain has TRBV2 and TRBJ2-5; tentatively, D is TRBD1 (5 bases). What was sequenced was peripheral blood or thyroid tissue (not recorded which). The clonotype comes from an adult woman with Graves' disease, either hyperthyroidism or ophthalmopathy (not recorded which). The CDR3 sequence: CASSEGQHQTQYF. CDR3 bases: TGTGCCAGCAGTGAAGGACAGCACCAGACCCAGTACTTC.